Listed below are T cell receptor beta chains from one sample, sequenced in a study of T cells in Graves' hyperthyroidism and ophthalmopathy. MiXCR, applied by TCRdb to the multiplex PCR reads, yields one record per CDR3 protein. The profile shows around 760,000 distinct CDR3 sequences, 30% to 40% of them singletons. Material: blood. Source of these receptors: a woman aged 40 to 49 with Graves' hyperthyroidism. The CDR3 runs from the conserved cysteine through the conserved F or W. The D gene is left open where the match is weak. Clone size is not always given. Where it is, it says once, few, many or a class for expanded clones.

TRBV7-9	NA	NA	TRBJ2-1	TGTGCCAGCAGCTTAGCCGACAGTGACAATGAGCAGTTCTTC	CASSLADSDNEQFF
TRBV2	NA	NA	TRBJ2-2	TGTGCCAGCAACCCCACAGGGATCAGCACCGGGGAGCTGTTTTTT	CASNPTGISTGELFF
TRBV7-8	NA	NA	TRBJ2-7	TGTGCCAGCAGCCCCTTTGCCAGGACCGACGAGCAGTACTTC	CASSPFARTDEQYF
TRBV5-1	NA	few	TRBJ2-7	TGCGCCAGCTGGGACGGACCCTACGAGCAGTACTTC	CASWDGPYEQYF
TRBV20-1	NA	many	TRBJ1-1	TGCAGTGCTAGCCCGACGACAGTAATGAACACTGAAGCTTTCTTT	CSASPTTVMNTEAFF
TRBV5-4	NA	many	TRBJ1-2	TGTGCCAGCAGCAGGGATGACTATGGCTACACCTTC	CASSRDDYGYTF
TRBV12-5	NA	NA	TRBJ2-5	TGTGCTAGTGGGGACCGGGATTACCAAGAGACCCAGTACTTC	CASGDRDYQETQYF
TRBV6-5	NA	few	TRBJ1-3	TGTGCCAGCAGTTACAAGGCTGCAGGACTCTCTGGAAACACCATATATTTT	CASSYKAAGLSGNTIYF
TRBV7-2	TRBD1	many	TRBJ1-1	TGTGCCAGCAGCCAGAACCGGGACAGTGAAGCTTTCTTT	CASSQNRDSEAFF
TRBV20-1	NA	NA	TRBJ1-3	TGCAGTGCTAGATTCGGGCCTGGAAACACCATATATTTT	CSARFGPGNTIYF
TRBV29-1	TRBD1	many	TRBJ1-2	TGCAGCGTACAGACAGGGTCGAACTATGGCTACACCTTC	CSVQTGSNYGYTF
TRBV4-2	NA	few	TRBJ1-5	TGTGCCAGCAGCCAAGATATGGGGACCAATCAGCCCCAGCATTTT	CASSQDMGTNQPQHF
TRBV10-3	NA	NA	TRBJ2-3	TGTGCCATCAGTGATAGTACAGATACGCAGTATTTT	CAISDSTDTQYF
TRBV7-9	NA	few	TRBJ1-2	TGTGCCAGCAGCTTAAGTTTTTCGTCTGGCTACACCTTC	CASSLSFSSGYTF
TRBV29-1	NA	NA	TRBJ2-3	TGCAGCGTTGTGACAGCAAGGGAAGATACGCAGTATTTT	CSVVTAREDTQYF
TRBV9	TRBD1	NA	TRBJ2-7	TGTGCCAGCTCACCTGGGGCCCTGACAGGGGGTAGCAGCGAGCAGTACTTC	CASSPGALTGGSSEQYF
TRBV19	TRBD1	NA	TRBJ2-7	TGTGCCAGTAGGTCGACAGGGCGAGACTACGAGCAGTACTTC	CASRSTGRDYEQYF
TRBV7-8	NA	NA	TRBJ2-5	TGTGCCAGCAGCTTAACCCAGGAAGAGACCCAGTACTTC	CASSLTQEETQYF
TRBV12-3/TRBV12-4	TRBD1	NA	TRBJ1-6	TGTGCCAGCAGCCCTCAGGGGGCAGCTAATTCACCCCTCCACTTT	CASSPQGAANSPLHF
TRBV19	NA	many	TRBJ1-5	TGTGCCAGTAGTCCCGAACTGGGCCGCACGAGCAATCAGCCCCAGCATTTT	CASSPELGRTSNQPQHF
TRBV24-1	NA	NA	TRBJ2-5	TGTGCCACCAGTGATCACGGGTCGGTGAAGACCCAGTACTTC	CATSDHGSVKTQYF
TRBV19	NA	NA	TRBJ1-1	TGTGCCAGTAGACCCGGCGGGCCCTCAACTGCGGCAAAAGCTTTCTTT	CASRPGGPSTAAKAFF
TRBV19	NA	few	TRBJ1-2	TGTGCCAGTATTGCCTTAAAAGACGGATATGGCTACACCTTC	CASIALKDGYGYTF
TRBV13	TRBD1	NA	TRBJ1-2	TGTGCCAGCAGTTTACTCCAGGGACAGGGAAACTATGGCTACACCTTC	CASSLLQGQGNYGYTF